This entry describes one T cell receptor beta chain. Its antigen is unknown. Base qualities are not provided; no much larger clone lies one nucleotide away. V is reduced by 3 bases and J by 4 bases, leaving a spacing of 12 bases between them. The CDR3 sequence holds 14 residues, the cysteine and phenylalanine included. The entry retains the CDR3 DNA only, 42 bases that are in frame from base 1. The germline V gene (reference sequence) provides CDR1 MNHEY and CDR2 SMNVEV. This specimen belongs to a study of blood T cell repertoires in COVID-19 (TCRdb year 2020). Study-wide context: The collaborator samples originated in the United States, Italy and Spain and spanned the acute and convalescent phases of COVID-19. The prospective study material was composed of cDNA or gDNA derived from T cells, B-cell-depleted T cells, or PBMCs. Deeply sampled blood TCRbeta repertoires from subjects exposed to, actively infected with, or recovered from COVID-19 were included in the dataset. The repertoires were made available in a free public database intended to serve as a resource for research on the immune response to SARS-CoV-2. Samples came from the ongoing ImmuneRACE study (first 160 participants) plus 1,254 subjects from 6 global collaborators. Nearly every sample came with metadata listing a de-identified subject ID, COVID-19 status, age in years and sex. Where available, HLA class I and class II types were taken from metadata supplied by the sample provider and were not determined by assay-based typing.

Results the study describes overall, beyond this receptor: The amount of clinical and demographic metadata varied by source and participant and was provided uncurated.

Whole blood was collected in K2EDTA tubes by collaborating institutions according to the institutions' own protocols. For TCRbeta analysis, collaborators shipped samples in one of three forms: frozen whole blood, isolated PBMCs, or DNA extracted from either of those sample types. The immunoSEQ Assay, a bias-controlled multiplex PCR, was used to amplify TCRbeta CDR3 regions from genomic DNA. The authors' analysis ran thus. The number of nucleated cells in each sample was estimated by amplification of reference gene primers within the assay. To quantify the absolute abundance of each unique TCRbeta CDR3 rearrangement, sequence reads were collapsed and filtered. Productive Simpson clonality was computed per sample as the square root of Simpson's diversity index over productive rearrangements. The immuneACCESS repertoire file appears here via TCRdb, limited to in-frame rearrangements. These files lack a portion of the clones; in checked studies, under half of the deficit traces to unresolved V genes, and the cause of the others is not known. That table furnishes V, J and clone size, whereas the DNA furnished D and trimming. This sample gives over 200,000 clones in total; under 90% of them show up just once. The ten largest clones represent roughly 20% of the sample.

The specimen sequenced was peripheral blood. This chain is built from TRBV27 and TRBJ1-1; the D segment could be TRBD1, given 6 matching bases. The receptor was isolated from a woman older than 75 with active or convalescent COVID-19. The DNA sequence is given as TGTGCCAGCAGTTTCAGTTGGGGGCTCACTGAAGCTTTCTTT. It codes for CASSFSWGLTEAFF.